This T cell receptor (beta chain) was sequenced for a study of control samples from healthy donors and cancer patients. The V end was cut by 1 base, the J end by 4 bases, with 12 bases between. The CDR3 loop spans 15 amino acids. Germline lookup yields CDR1 MDHEN and CDR2 SYDVKM. Method: immunoSEQ multiplex PCR; TCRdb's copy keeps in-frame clones and lacks some. The data contain 110,000 to 150,000 clones, roughly 90% of them seen just once; the ten biggest clones take up about 11%. This TCR came from a man aged 25 to 45 in good health. What was sequenced was blood. The chain combines TRBV28 with TRBJ2-3, with D perhaps given as TRBD1 or TRBD2 (6 bases each). CDR3 nucleotides: TGTGCCAGCAGTTTATATGGAGGGGGACCAGATACGCAGTATTTT. Protein product: CASSLYGGGPDTQYF.